The 9 T cell receptor beta chains listed next were all sequenced from one sample in a study of blood T cell repertoires in COVID-19. Profiling relied on immunoSEQ multiplex PCR, and the TCRdb table lists in-frame clones only, not all of them. Of approximately 210,000 clones in the sample, roughly 84% were seen once. Sequences were obtained from peripheral blood. These receptor sequences come from a man in his forties with active or convalescent COVID-19.

The V and J genes are TRBV6-1 and TRBJ1-2; TRBD1 agrees at 7 bases. The germline V gene has CDR1 MNHNS and CDR2 SASEGT. Trimming removed 1 base from V and 1 base from J; junction bases left unmatched: 12. This CDR3 region has 18 residues. CDR3 in amino acids: CASSEVRDSERYNYGYTF. The DNA of the CDR3 is TGTGCCAGCAGTGAAGTTCGGGACAGTGAACGGTATAACTATGGCTACACCTTC.

This clone was recorded only once. The chain joins TRBV6-5 to TRBJ1-1, with D hard to call. This CDR3 region has 12 residues. Germline V gene data show CDR1 as MNHEY and CDR2 as SVGAGI. The germline V and J ends were trimmed by 6 bases and 4 bases, with 9 bases remaining between them. The CDR3 DNA follows: TGTGCCAGCAGCCAAGGAGGCACTGAAGCTTTCTTT. It encodes CASSQGGTEAFF.

The chain links TRBV11-2 to TRBJ2-3; 7 positions agree with TRBD2. This CDR3 region has 19 residues. CDR1 is SGHAT and CDR2 is FQNNGV in the germline V gene. J gave up 1 base and V 5 bases, and 18 bases lay outside the gene matches. The CDR3 bases are TGTGCCAGCAGCCCCTATCCGGCGGCTAGCGGAAACCGCACAGATACGCAGTATTTT. Amino acid sequence: CASSPYPAASGNRTDTQYF.

This chain uses TRBV5-8 with TRBJ2-5; 7 bases match TRBD1. The CDR3 length is 13 residues. The J segment lost 4 bases and the V segment lost 3 bases, leaving 3 bases of the junction unmatched. CDR1 is SGHTS, CDR2 YDEGEE, per germline. CDR3 DNA: TGTGCCAGCAGCTGGGGACAGAGAGAGACCCAGTACTTC. Translated: CASSWGQRETQYF.

The V and J genes are TRBV5-4 and TRBJ2-3, with 14 bases aligning to TRBD2. J lost 5 bases, V lost 4 bases, and 6 bases had no gene match. Germline CDR1 is SGHNT and CDR2 is YYREEE (reference sequence). The CDR3 is 16 amino acids. CDR3 in amino acids: CASSLRLAGGIDTQYF. As DNA, the CDR3 is TGTGCCAGCAGCCTGCGACTAGCGGGAGGGATAGATACGCAGTATTTT.

This clone has just a few counts. The rearrangement uses TRBV24-1 and TRBJ1-1; no firm D call. V was shortened by 5 bases and J by 3 bases, with 3 bases between the two germline ends. CDR3 length: 11 amino acids. CDR1 KGHDR and CDR2 SFDVKD come from the germline V gene. The CDR3 region is CATSVDTEAFF. In nucleotides, the CDR3 is TGTGCCACCAGTGTCGACACTGAAGCTTTCTTT.

This clone appeared a single time. V is TRBV27 and J is TRBJ1-5, with TRBD1 matching 10 bases. The ends lost 4 bases at V and 6 bases at J; junction bases unmatched: 9. This CDR3 has 16 amino acids. Per the germline V gene, CDR1 is MNHEY and CDR2 is SMNVEV (reference sequence). CDR3 in DNA: TGTGCCAGCAGTTCGGGACAGGGGAGCTTTAGTCAGCCCCAGCATTTT. Protein sequence: CASSSGQGSFSQPQHF.

DNA of the CDR3: TGCGCCAGCAGCTTCCCTTCTAGCACAGATACGCAGTATTTT. Amino acid sequence: CASSFPSSTDTQYF. The chain carries TRBV5-1 and TRBJ2-3; D remains ambiguous. The length of the CDR3 is 14 residues. Germline V gene data show CDR1 as SGHRS and CDR2 as YFSETQ. V dropped 2 bases and J dropped 0 bases, with 7 bases sitting between them.

V gene TRBV19 combines with J gene TRBJ1-4; the D is unclear. V dropped 1 base and J dropped 0 bases, with 6 bases sitting between them. From germline, CDR1 is LNHDA and CDR2 SQIVND (reference sequence). The CDR3 is 15 residues long. The chain's CDR3 is CASSIGETTNEKLFF. Here the CDR3 DNA reads TGTGCCAGTAGTATAGGCGAGACAACTAATGAAAAACTGTTTTTT. The full variable domain, its missing parts supplied by reference TRBV19 and TRBJ1-4, is DGGITQSPKYLFRKEGQNVTLSCEQNLNHDAMYWYRQDPGQGLRLIYYSQIVNDFQKGDIAEGYSVSREKKESFPLTVTSAQKNPTAFYLCASSIGETTNEKLFFGSGTQLSVL.